These T cell receptor beta chains were read from a single sample in a study of patients and donors after allogeneic stem cell transplantation. TCRdb called the RT-PCR reads again in MiXCR, with one record for every CDR3 protein. In the table there are about 960,000 distinct CDR3 sequences, about a sixth of which are singletons. The specimen was blood, either unsorted or a sorted T cell fraction (not recorded which). The receptor source for this set is a human donor who was either an allogeneic HSCT recipient or a stem cell or donor lymphocyte infusion donor (not recorded which). It is not recorded whose cells these are; they may come from a transplant donor. Both conserved end residues are part of each CDR3. The D gene is left open where the match is weak. The size entry is marked missing in some rows and otherwise reads once, few, many or a size class.

few,15,TRBJ2-1,TRBV12-3/TRBV12-4,-,TGTGCCAGCAGACCAGCGGCCACTCGCTACAATGAGCAGTTCTTC,CASRPAATRYNEQFF
many,14,TRBJ1-1,TRBV12-3/TRBV12-4,-,TGTGCCAGCAGTGACCTGGACAGGAACACTGAAGCTTTCTTT,CASSDLDRNTEAFF
many,13,TRBJ2-2,TRBV10-3,-,TGTGCCATCAGTGAGATAGGCGGCGGGGAGCTGTTTTTT,CAISEIGGGELFF
few,14,TRBJ2-5,TRBV7-9,-,TGTGCCAGCAGCGCAGGACATGCGGGGGAGACCCAGTACTTC,CASSAGHAGETQYF
-,12,TRBJ2-7,TRBV4-2,-,TGTGCCAGCAGCCAAGGTGATGGGGAGCAGTACTTC,CASSQGDGEQYF
-,16,TRBJ2-1,TRBV9,-,TGTGCCAGCAGCGGCCTAGCAGGGGGGAATAAAAATGAGCAGTTCTTC,CASSGLAGGNKNEQFF
few,17,TRBJ1-1,TRBV7-6,TRBD1,TGTGCCAGCAGCTTAGCGAGGACAGGGACGAAGGACACTGAAGCTTTCTTT,CASSLARTGTKDTEAFF
once,15,TRBJ2-7,TRBV29-1,-,TGCAGCGTACAGGGCAGGCCATCTTGGAGTGGGGAGCAGTACTTC,CSVQGRPSWSGEQYF
-,13,TRBJ2-7,TRBV20-1,-,TGCAGTGCTAGCCGAGGGACGGGTTACGAGCAGTACTTC,CSASRGTGYEQYF
-,13,TRBJ1-6,TRBV4-1,-,TGCGCCAGCAGCCAGACAACAGGGACTCCCCTCCACTTT,CASSQTTGTPLHF
-,15,TRBJ2-7,TRBV2,TRBD2,TGTGCCAGCACGTCTAGCGGAGAAATGTCCTACGAGCAGTACTTC,CASTSSGEMSYEQYF
many,11,TRBJ2-3,TRBV12-3/TRBV12-4,-,TGTGCCAGCAGGACGACAGATACGCAGTATTTT,CASRTTDTQYF
-,13,TRBJ1-6,TRBV15,TRBD1,TGTGCCACCAGCAGCAGACAGGGAGCACCCCTCCACTTT,CATSSRQGAPLHF
few,15,TRBJ2-7,TRBV27,TRBD2,TGTGCCAGCAGTTTGTCGGGAGGGTTAACCTACGAGCAGTACTTC,CASSLSGGLTYEQYF
few,16,TRBJ2-7,TRBV5-5,TRBD1,TGTGCCAGCAGCTTGGCCGGGGACAGGGGGCTCCACGAGCAGTACTTC,CASSLAGDRGLHEQYF
few,14,TRBJ2-5,TRBV29-1,-,TGCAGCGTTGAAAGTAGCCGGCAGATGGAGACCCAGTACTTC,CSVESSRQMETQYF
-,14,TRBJ2-2,TRBV12-3/TRBV12-4,-,TGTGCCAGCCCCCTGGGAGGGGGCACCGGGGAGCTGTTTTTT,CASPLGGGTGELFF
-,15,TRBJ2-5,TRBV12-3/TRBV12-4,-,TGTGCCACTTCCCCCATCGGGGGAGGAGGAGAGACCCAGTACTTC,CATSPIGGGGETQYF
few,12,TRBJ2-7,TRBV2,TRBD2,TGTGCCAGCGGGAGGGTGGAGGGCGAGCAGTACTTC,CASGRVEGEQYF
-,15,TRBJ2-7,TRBV5-1,TRBD2,TGCGCCAGCAGCTTTAGCGGGACGGACTCCTACGAGCAGTACTTC,CASSFSGTDSYEQYF
-,14,TRBJ1-1,TRBV6-2/TRBV6-3,-,TGTGCCAGCAGTTACCGGCAGAAGAACACTGAAGCTTTCTTT,CASSYRQKNTEAFF
-,12,TRBJ1-2,TRBV30,-,TGTGCCTGGAGTGTGGGGATACATGGCTACACCTTC,CAWSVGIHGYTF
few,15,TRBJ1-3,TRBV7-2,TRBD1,TGTGCCAGCAGCGGGCCCAGGGGGATTGGAAACACCATATATTTT,CASSGPRGIGNTIYF
few,13,TRBJ1-1,TRBV9,TRBD1,TGTGCCAGCAGCGTTGGGACAGGGTATGAAGCTTTCTTT,CASSVGTGYEAFF
-,14,TRBJ2-4,TRBV9,TRBD1,TGTGCCAGCAGCCCATTGACAGGGATTGGCATTCAGTACTTC,CASSPLTGIGIQYF
many,13,TRBJ1-1,TRBV7-2,-,TGTGCCAGCAGCCCCACAGGGAGCACTGAAGCTTTCTTT,CASSPTGSTEAFF
-,17,TRBJ2-2,TRBV29-1,-,TGCAGCGTTGAAGATACCGGGGCAGGGCTGAACACCGGGGAGCTGTTTTTT,CSVEDTGAGLNTGELFF
few,16,TRBJ2-1,TRBV20-1,TRBD2,TGCAGTGCTAGAGCGTATCTAGCGGGAGCCTACAATGAGCAGTTCTTC,CSARAYLAGAYNEQFF
-,13,TRBJ1-2,TRBV20-1,-,TGCAGTGCTAGAGACAGTAACTACTATGGCTACACCTTC,CSARDSNYYGYTF
once,14,TRBJ1-5,TRBV28,-,TGTGCCAGCTCCTTCGAGGGGCTCAATCAGCCCCAGCATTTT,CASSFEGLNQPQHF
-,15,TRBJ1-4,TRBV2,-,TGTGCCAGCCACTCTCGGGGTAGACTGAATGAAAAACTGTTTTTT,CASHSRGRLNEKLFF
few,13,TRBJ2-3,TRBV12-3/TRBV12-4,-,TGTGCCAGCCGACTGTTACAGGCAGATACGCAGTATTTT,CASRLLQADTQYF
-,15,TRBJ2-4,TRBV19,-,TGTGCCAGTAGTATTCGGGGAATAACCAAAAACATTCAGTACTTC,CASSIRGITKNIQYF
-,15,TRBJ1-2,TRBV7-8,-,TGTGCCAGCAGCTTAGGTACAGGAGGGACGGGTGGCTACACCTTC,CASSLGTGGTGGYTF
-,14,TRBJ2-5,TRBV7-6,-,TGTGCCAGCGGCCTTAACGGGGGTATCGAGACCCAGTACTTC,CASGLNGGIETQYF
few,18,TRBJ1-4,TRBV7-2,-,TGTGCCAGCAGCTTAGCGGCCCTCCACAGGTCAACTAATGAAAAACTGTTTTTT,CASSLAALHRSTNEKLFF
many,14,TRBJ1-6,TRBV7-9,TRBD1,TGTGCCAGCAGCTTCCAGGGGGATAATTCACCCCTCCACTTT,CASSFQGDNSPLHF
few,18,TRBJ2-1,TRBV7-7,TRBD1,TGTGCCAGCAGCTTTGGACAGGGACATTCTCGAAACTACAATGAGCAGTTCTTC,CASSFGQGHSRNYNEQFF
-,14,TRBJ1-1,TRBV18,-,TGTGCCAGCTCACCAAAGATTCGAGGCACTGAAGCTTTCTTT,CASSPKIRGTEAFF
-,17,TRBJ2-4,TRBV21-1,-,TGTGCCAGCAGCAAAGCGTTGCAATGGCTAGCCAAAAACATTCAGTACTTC,CASSKALQWLAKNIQYF
-,13,TRBJ1-2,TRBV25-1,TRBD1,TGTGCCAGCAGTGAAAGGGGGCTAAATGGCTACACCTTC,CASSERGLNGYTF
-,18,TRBJ2-1,TRBV24-1,TRBD2,TGTGCCACCAGTGGGTCGGGTTCCCTAGCGGGGACCTACAATGAGCAGTTCTTC,CATSGSGSLAGTYNEQFF
-,13,TRBJ1-2,TRBV3-1,TRBD1,TGTGCCAGCAGCCGAAGCAAGGGGGCCGGCTACACCTTC,CASSRSKGAGYTF
once,18,TRBJ2-1,TRBV11-2,-,TGTGCCAGCAGCTCAGACAGGGCGAGGAGCGGGAGTATCAATGAGCAGTTCTTC,CASSSDRARSGSINEQFF
-,14,TRBJ1-5,TRBV2,-,TGTGCCAGCAGTGAAGGGGTAGCACGAGAGCCCCAGCATTTT,CASSEGVAREPQHF
few,14,TRBJ1-3,TRBV5-1,-,TGCGCCAGCAGCTGGAGGGGAGAAGGAAACACCATATATTTT,CASSWRGEGNTIYF
-,16,TRBJ2-3,TRBV15,-,TGTGCCACCAGCAGCTATCAGGGGAGCGAGTCAGATACGCAGTATTTT,CATSSYQGSESDTQYF
-,13,TRBJ2-1,TRBV11-3,-,TGTGCCAGCAGCTTAATTGGCCCGGGGGAGCAGTTCTTC,CASSLIGPGEQFF
once,11,TRBJ2-3,TRBV20-1,-,TGCAGTGGCATGAGCGGGCCAGACCGGTATTTT,CSGMSGPDRYF
few,17,TRBJ2-3,TRBV12-3/TRBV12-4,TRBD1,TGTGCCAGCAAAAAACGTGGGGAGGACAGGGGATTAGATACGCAGTATTTT,CASKKRGEDRGLDTQYF
few,16,TRBJ2-6,TRBV12-3/TRBV12-4,-,TGTGCCAGCAGGTATCAGAGGGGCTCTGGGGCCAACGTCCTGACTTTC,CASRYQRGSGANVLTF
few,16,TRBJ2-3,TRBV3-1,-,TGTGCCAGCAGCCAATTCAGCAGGGGATTGACAGATACGCAGTATTTT,CASSQFSRGLTDTQYF
few,16,TRBJ1-4,TRBV5-6,-,TGTGCCAGCAGCCAACCTCGGGCAGTGGGACCTGAAAAACTGTTTTTT,CASSQPRAVGPEKLFF
-,17,TRBJ2-7,TRBV12-3/TRBV12-4,TRBD1,TGTGCCAGCAGTTTAAGGCGAAGGACAGGGATGGTCTACGAGCAGTACTTC,CASSLRRRTGMVYEQYF
-,15,TRBJ2-1,TRBV12-3/TRBV12-4,TRBD1,TGTGCCAGCAGTTCATCAGGGGGCGCCTACAATGAGCAGCTCTTC,CASSSSGGAYNEQLF
few,15,TRBJ2-7,TRBV2,-,TGTGCCAGCAGTGAAGCGGTCAAGGGGTTGGACGAGCAGTACTTC,CASSEAVKGLDEQYF
-,13,TRBJ1-1,TRBV2,-,TGTGCCAGCAGGATGACAGGACGGATGGCAGCTTTCTTT,CASRMTGRMAAFF
-,13,TRBJ1-6,TRBV29-1,-,TGCAGCGTTCAACAGGGCCGATCTTCACCCCTCCACTTT,CSVQQGRSSPLHF
few,15,TRBJ1-3,TRBV6-5,-,TGTGCCAGCAGTTACTGGCAGGGTGGCGGAAACACCATATATTTT,CASSYWQGGGNTIYF
-,14,TRBJ2-3,TRBV6-1,-,TGTGCCAGCAGTGAAGGATCCCCCGCAGATACGCAGTATTTT,CASSEGSPADTQYF